This T cell receptor (beta chain) appears in the sequencing data of a study of blood T cell repertoires in COVID-19 (dated by TCRdb to 2020 to 2021). Broadly, across the study: The collaborator samples originated in the United States, Italy and Spain and spanned the acute and convalescent phases of COVID-19. The material from the prospective study consisted of cDNA or gDNA derived from T cells, B-cell-depleted T cells, or PBMCs. The dataset comprised deeply sampled blood TCRbeta repertoires from subjects exposed to, actively infected with, or recovered from COVID-19. A freely available public database, intended as a resource for researchers studying the immune response to SARS-CoV-2, is where the repertoires were released. Samples came from the ongoing ImmuneRACE study (first 160 participants) plus 1,254 subjects from 6 global collaborators. Sample metadata almost always included a de-identified subject ID, COVID-19 status, age in years and sex. Where available, HLA class I and class II types were taken from metadata supplied by the sample provider and were not determined by assay-based typing. The investigation overall reported the following: The quantity of clinical and demographic metadata differed by source and by participant and was supplied without curation.

Comment on this clone: Its antigen remains unidentified. No base-level quality is on record; no much larger clone is a single base apart.

TCRbeta CDR3 regions were amplified from genomic DNA using the immunoSEQ Assay, a bias-controlled multiplex PCR. Turning to the authors' computational methods: The number of nucleated cells in each sample was estimated from the amplification of reference gene primers within the assay. To quantify the absolute abundance of each unique TCRbeta CDR3 rearrangement, sequence reads were collapsed and filtered. Productive Simpson clonality was computed per sample as the square root of Simpson's diversity index over productive rearrangements. Held by TCRdb, this immuneACCESS table contains in-frame sequences only and omits some clones. Under half of the omission traces to an unresolved V gene where checked; the cause of the rest is unknown. V and J calls and clone size are as listed in that table; D and trimming were resolved from the DNA. The sample yields 350,000 or so clones; around 87% were counted once. The ten largest account for about 10% of the sample.

Trimming removed 5 bases from V and 1 base from J; the gene matches leave 12 bases unexplained. As encoded in the germline V gene (reference sequence), CDR1 is SEHNR while CDR2 is FQNEAQ. Spanning cysteine to phenylalanine, the CDR3 consists of 18 amino acids. Solely the CDR3 DNA is kept, with 54 bases framed from the first base. At one collaborating source in Seattle, patients were enrolled during active infection and were followed longitudinally through the course of disease. Collaborating institutions collected whole blood in K2EDTA tubes following their own protocols. For TCRbeta analysis, collaborators shipped samples as frozen whole blood, isolated PBMCs, or DNA extracted from either of those sample types.

The rearranged segments are TRBV7-9 and TRBJ2-1, with TRBD2 identical over 9 junction bases. The TCR sequence derives from a woman aged 25 to 39 with COVID-19, enrolled during active disease. What was sequenced was peripheral blood. The DNA is TGTGCCAGCAGCCAAGGTGGGCTAGCGGGGAATTCCTACAATGAGCAGTTCTTC. This codes for CASSQGGLAGNSYNEQFF.